This T cell receptor (beta chain) was retrieved from a study of beta chain features in type 1 diabetes. Turning to this clone: Its antigen is still unknown.

Study-level findings and limits: There were fewer insertions and more deletions at the VDJ junctions of type 1 diabetes patients. PCR could preferentially amplify shorter templates, alike in patients and controls.

Germline CDR1 and CDR2: LNHDA and SQIVND (reference sequence). V was pared by 3 bases and J by 0 bases, with 7 bases of the junction left unmatched. The CDR3 runs 18 residues. The entirety of the isolated RNA underwent reverse transcription, so expressed TCRB transcripts were sequenced. TCRdb's table, derived via immunoSEQ multiplex PCR, lists solely in-frame clones and lacks some. The sample has 860,000 or so clones, 17% seen once. Sequencing was carried out using naive CD4+ T cells from blood. The sequence came from a woman under 30 in good health. The J gene is TRBJ2-1, the V gene TRBV19; the match to TRBD2 covers 11 bases. The CDR3: CASSITSGSHSSYNEQFF. The DNA of the CDR3 is TGTGCCAGTAGTATTACTAGCGGGAGTCACAGCTCCTACAATGAGCAGTTCTTC. Filled out from reference TRBV19 and TRBJ2-1, the complete variable domain reads DGGITQSPKYLFRKEGQNVTLSCEQNLNHDAMYWYRQDPGQGLRLIYYSQIVNDFQKGDIAEGYSVSREKKESFPLTVTSAQKNPTAFYLCASSITSGSHSSYNEQFFGPGTRLTVL.